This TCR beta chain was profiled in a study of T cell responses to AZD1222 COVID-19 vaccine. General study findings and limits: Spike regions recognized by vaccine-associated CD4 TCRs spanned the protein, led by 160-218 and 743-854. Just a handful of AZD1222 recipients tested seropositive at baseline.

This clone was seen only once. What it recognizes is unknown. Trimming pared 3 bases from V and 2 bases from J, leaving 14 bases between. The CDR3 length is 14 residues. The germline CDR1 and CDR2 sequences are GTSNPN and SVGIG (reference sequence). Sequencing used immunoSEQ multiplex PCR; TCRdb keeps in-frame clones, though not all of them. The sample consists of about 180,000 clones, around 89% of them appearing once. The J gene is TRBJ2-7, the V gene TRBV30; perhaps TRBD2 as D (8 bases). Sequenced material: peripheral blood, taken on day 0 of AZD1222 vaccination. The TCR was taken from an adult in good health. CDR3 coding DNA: TGTGCCTGGAGGATAGCGGGGACAGCCTACGAGCAGTACTTC. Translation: CAWRIAGTAYEQYF.